Described below is a single T cell receptor (beta chain) sequence and its context. Other DNA sequences from this sample encode an identical CDR3 as well. The CDR3 is 13 residues long. V was cut by 2 bases and J by 2 bases, with 6 bases left in between. From germline, CDR1 is LNHDA and CDR2 SQIVND (reference sequence). Profiling relied on immunoSEQ multiplex PCR, and the TCRdb table lists in-frame clones only, not all of them. The sample includes more than 95,000 clones, over 75% seen only once; the top ten take 10% to 15%. The data stem from a study of blood T cell repertoires in COVID-19. Sample: peripheral blood. This receptor was taken from a human donor in a cohort sampled during active or convalescent COVID-19. This chain uses TRBV19 with TRBJ1-1; D gene uncertain. CDR3 nucleotides: TGTGCCAGTAGTATAAACAGAAACACTGAAGCTTTCTTT. Translation: CASSINRNTEAFF.